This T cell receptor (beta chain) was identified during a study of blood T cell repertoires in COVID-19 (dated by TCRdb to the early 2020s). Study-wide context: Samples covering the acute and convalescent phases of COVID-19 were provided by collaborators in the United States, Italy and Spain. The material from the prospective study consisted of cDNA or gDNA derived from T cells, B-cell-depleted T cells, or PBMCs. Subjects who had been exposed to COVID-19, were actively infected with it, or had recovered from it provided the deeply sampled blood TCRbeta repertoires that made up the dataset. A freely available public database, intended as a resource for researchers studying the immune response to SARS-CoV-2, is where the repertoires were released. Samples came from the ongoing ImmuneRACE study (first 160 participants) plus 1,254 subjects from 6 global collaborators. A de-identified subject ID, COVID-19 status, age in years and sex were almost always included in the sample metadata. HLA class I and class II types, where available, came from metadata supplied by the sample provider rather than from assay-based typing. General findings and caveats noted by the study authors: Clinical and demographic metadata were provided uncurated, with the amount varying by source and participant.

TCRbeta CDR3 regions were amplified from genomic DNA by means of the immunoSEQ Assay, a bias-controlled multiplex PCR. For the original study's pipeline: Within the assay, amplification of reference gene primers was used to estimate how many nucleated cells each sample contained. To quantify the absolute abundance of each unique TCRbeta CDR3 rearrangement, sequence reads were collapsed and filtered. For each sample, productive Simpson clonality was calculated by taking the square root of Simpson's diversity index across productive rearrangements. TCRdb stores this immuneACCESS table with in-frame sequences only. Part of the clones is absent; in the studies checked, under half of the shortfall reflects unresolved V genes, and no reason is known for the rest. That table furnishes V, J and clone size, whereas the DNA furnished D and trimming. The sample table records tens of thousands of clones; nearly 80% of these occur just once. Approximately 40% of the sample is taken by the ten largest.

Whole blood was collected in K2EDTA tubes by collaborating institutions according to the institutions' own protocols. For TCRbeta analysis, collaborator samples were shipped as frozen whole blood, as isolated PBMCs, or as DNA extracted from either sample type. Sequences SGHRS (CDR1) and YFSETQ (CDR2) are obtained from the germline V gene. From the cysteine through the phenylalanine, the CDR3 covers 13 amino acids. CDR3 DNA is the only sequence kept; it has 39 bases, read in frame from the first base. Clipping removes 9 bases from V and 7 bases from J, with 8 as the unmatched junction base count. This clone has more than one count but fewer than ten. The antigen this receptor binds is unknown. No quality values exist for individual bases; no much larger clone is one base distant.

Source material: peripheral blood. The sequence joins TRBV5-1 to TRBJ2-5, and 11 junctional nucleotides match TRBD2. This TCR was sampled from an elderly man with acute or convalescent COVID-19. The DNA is TGCGCCACTTCGACTAGCGGGGAGGGGACCCAGTACTTC. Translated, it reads CATSTSGEGTQYF. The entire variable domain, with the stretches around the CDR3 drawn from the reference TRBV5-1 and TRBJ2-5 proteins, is KAGVTQTPRYLIKTRGQQVTLSCSPISGHRSVSWYQQTPGQGLQFLFEYFSETQRNKGNFPGRFSGRQFSNSRSEMNVSTLELGDSALYLCATSTSGEGTQYFGPGTRLLVL.